A single T cell receptor beta chain is shown here with its context. Clones were sequenced by immunoSEQ multiplex PCR, and TCRdb holds only the in-frame ones, with some missing. Among some 30,000 clones listed, roughly 86% were seen once. This sample stems from a study of T cell changes during pregnancy in multiple sclerosis. With V trimmed by 4 bases and J by 4 bases, 11 bases remained unmatched. The CDR3 is 16 amino acids. CDR1 and CDR2 from the germline V gene are MGHRA and YSYEKL. The TCR originated in a female donor with multiple sclerosis, enrolled in a pregnancy study. Sequencing was performed on CD8+ T cells from peripheral blood mononuclear cells, taken in the second trimester of pregnancy. The chain carries TRBV4-1 and TRBJ2-3; TRBD1 matches at 7 bases. The DNA for the CDR3 is TGCGCCAGCAGCCGCCGACAGGGAAGGGAGCCAGATACGCAGTATTTT. It encodes CASSRRQGREPDTQYF.